The next 8 T cell receptor beta chains were all read from a single sample in a study of blood T cell repertoires in COVID-19. TCRdb's copy holds only in-frame clones and misses some; the assay was immunoSEQ multiplex PCR. The data show roughly 240,000 clones, about four fifths seen once. The sample consisted of PBMCs or T cells enriched from blood (not recorded which). The source of these receptors is a middle-aged woman who had been exposed to COVID-19.

In this sample, this clone turned up once. The chain links TRBV5-4 to TRBJ1-1; no clear D. CDR3 size: 13 residues. The V and J ends lost 2 bases and 3 bases respectively, with 8 bases between them. Germline CDR1 is SGHNT and CDR2 is YYREEE (reference sequence). The CDR3 DNA follows: TGTGCCAGCAGCTTTCAGGAGGACACTGAAGCTTTCTTT. Translating it yields CASSFQEDTEAFF.

J is TRBJ2-3 and V is TRBV5-1; 8 positions match TRBD2. The germline V gene has CDR1 SGHRS and CDR2 YFSETQ. The CDR3 has 15 amino acids. The J segment lost 4 bases and the V segment lost 4 bases, leaving 8 bases of the junction unmatched. The CDR3 sequence: CASSPGTRSADTQYF. CDR3 DNA: TGCGCCAGCAGCCCCGGGACTAGGTCGGCAGATACGCAGTATTTT.

This rearrangement joins TRBV6-2 or TRBV6-3 to TRBJ1-5, with D perhaps TRBD1 (6 bases). The CDR3 has 15 amino acids. Germline CDR1 MNHEY, CDR2 SVGEGT. V gave up 3 bases and J gave up 0 bases, with 9 bases separating them. The CDR3 bases are TGTGCCAGCAGTTATGGGGGCCTTAGCAATCAGCCCCAGCATTTT. The encoded protein is CASSYGGLSNQPQHF.

The sample holds a few counts of this clone. The chain is built from TRBV6-2 or TRBV6-3 and TRBJ1-2; 8 bases are shared with TRBD1. This CDR3 is 13 amino acids long. Germline values: CDR1 MNHEY, CDR2 SVGEGT. V was clipped by 6 bases and J by 7 bases; unmatched bases: 7. In DNA, the CDR3 is TGTGCCAGCAGCCAGGGACAGGAACGTGGCTACACCTTC. It is translated as CASSQGQERGYTF.

This clone was picked up many times. The V call is TRBV19, the J call TRBJ1-2, with D unresolved. The V gene lost 3 bases and the J gene lost 4 bases, with 9 bases spanning the gap. Germline V gives CDR1 LNHDA, CDR2 SQIVND (reference sequence). There are 13 residues in the CDR3. Written as DNA, the CDR3 is TGTGCCAGTAGTATGGAGCCCTCCTATGGCTACACCTTC. It specifies CASSMEPSYGYTF.

V usage is TRBV5-6 and J usage is TRBJ2-7; D is ambiguous. Germline CDR1 reads SGHDT; CDR2 reads YYEEEE. With 4 bases removed from V and 7 bases from J, the gap between germline ends came to 15 bases. This CDR3 is 13 amino acids long. The CDR3 nucleotides are TGTGCCAGCAGCCTGGGTCCCCGTTCGGAGCAGTACTTC. Translation: CASSLGPRSEQYF.

V usage is TRBV12-5 and J usage is TRBJ1-5; 9 bases align to TRBD1. Germline lookup yields CDR1 LGHNT and CDR2 FRNRAP. The CDR3 extends over 16 amino acids. The V and J ends lost 5 bases and 5 bases, in that order; junction bases with no gene match: 10. CDR3 DNA: TGTGCTAGTGGTCACCGGACAGGGGAGATTGATCAGCCCCAGCATTTT. It encodes CASGHRTGEIDQPQHF.

V and J are TRBV7-2 and TRBJ1-2; 11 bases are shared with TRBD1. V was pared by 4 bases and J by 8 bases, with 9 bases of the junction left unmatched. The germline V gene has CDR1 SGHTA and CDR2 FQGNSA. The CDR3 sequence is 15 residues long. The CDR3 DNA follows: TGTGCCAGCAGCTGGGAACCGGGACAGGGGGACGGCTACACCTTC. It encodes CASSWEPGQGDGYTF.